Below are 12 T cell receptor beta chains sequenced from a single sample in a study of blood T cell repertoires in COVID-19. The assay was immunoSEQ multiplex PCR, and TCRdb's table has in-frame clones only and misses some. The table records 200,000 to 250,000 clones, roughly 81% of them present only once. The specimen was peripheral blood. These receptor sequences come from a woman over 75 with COVID-19, enrolled during active disease.

This sequence joins TRBV7-2 and TRBJ2-5; 11 bases match TRBD2. The junction had 9 bases not matched to a gene; V was cut back by 4 bases and J by 5 bases. The CDR3 has 16 amino acids. Germline CDR1 and CDR2: SGHTA and FQGNSA. CDR3: CASSSGGTSGRETQYF. In DNA, the CDR3 is TGTGCCAGCAGCTCAGGGGGGACTAGCGGTAGGGAGACCCAGTACTTC.

The chain combines TRBV5-1 with TRBJ1-2; possible D gene TRBD1, 6 bases. Germline loops: CDR1 SGHRS, CDR2 YFSETQ. The length of the CDR3 is 15 residues. The V end lost 4 bases, the J end lost 0 bases, and 13 bases lay between the germline ends. The CDR3 loop reads CASSPDSQTNYGYTF. Here the CDR3 DNA reads TGCGCCAGCAGCCCGGACAGCCAAACTAACTATGGCTACACCTTC.

The chain is built from TRBV5-6 and TRBJ2-5; 7 bases are a match to TRBD2. The V segment lost 5 bases and the J segment 6 bases; nucleotides outside the gene matches: 10. The CDR3 length is 14 residues. From germline, CDR1 is SGHDT and CDR2 YYEEEE. The CDR3 nucleotides are TGTGCCAGCAGTGGGAGGGGCCTTGGGAAGACCCAGTACTTC. Its translation is CASSGRGLGKTQYF.

Remarks on this clone: Other DNA sequences in this specimen translate into the identical CDR3. The CDR3 loop reads CASSLARATNEKLFF. CDR3 sequence (DNA): TGTGCCAGCAGCTTAGCGCGGGCAACTAATGAAAAACTGTTTTTT. This rearrangement joins TRBV7-2 to TRBJ1-4, with D uncertain. Deletions cut 0 bases from V and 0 bases from J, with 5 bases between. Germline loops: CDR1 SGHTA, CDR2 FQGNSA. CDR3 length equals 15 residues.

The genes are TRBV10-1 and TRBJ1-1; maybe TRBD1 (5 bases). The CDR3 consists of 14 residues. The germline V and J ends were trimmed by 4 bases and 0 bases, with 9 bases remaining between them. Per the germline V gene, CDR1 is WNHNN and CDR2 is SYGVQD (reference sequence). CDR3 coding DNA: TGCGCCAGCAGTGTGGGGGGGGTGAACACTGAAGCTTTCTTT. It specifies CASSVGGVNTEAFF.

The chain links TRBV5-1 to TRBJ2-5; 8 nucleotides match TRBD2. Germline V gives CDR1 SGHRS, CDR2 YFSETQ. V lost 0 bases to trimming and J lost 1 base; unmatched junction nucleotides: 5. The CDR3 covers 16 residues. The DNA of the CDR3 is TGCGCCAGCAGCTTGGTGAGCGGGAGAGTCCAAGAGACCCAGTACTTC. Residues: CASSLVSGRVQETQYF.

The chain is built from TRBV5-5 and TRBJ1-1; no firm D call. Germline CDR1 reads SGHKS; CDR2 reads YYEKEE (reference sequence). The CDR3 contains 15 residues. Between the trimmed V and J ends, which lost 2 bases and 0 bases, there was a span of 11 bases. The CDR3 region is CASSLRQAMNTEAFF. CDR3 DNA sequence: TGTGCCAGCAGCTTACGACAAGCTATGAACACTGAAGCTTTCTTT.

J is TRBJ1-5 and V is TRBV10-3, with TRBD1 matching 7 bases. Germline trimming cut 3 bases from V and 5 bases from J; bases unmatched to any gene: 4. Germline V lookup: CDR1 ENHRY, CDR2 SYGVKD. This CDR3 has 14 amino acids. This CDR3 reads CAISDPDRYQPQHF. In DNA form, the CDR3 reads TGTGCCATCAGTGACCCGGACAGGTATCAGCCCCAGCATTTT.

The rearrangement uses TRBV5-8 and TRBJ1-5, with D uncertain. Trimming cost V 6 bases and J 0 bases, with 13 bases left between them. The CDR3 sequence is 15 residues long. The germline V gene encodes CDR1 SGHTS and CDR2 YDEGEE. The CDR3 coding sequence is TGTGCCAGCACCCCGAGGAACCCTAGCAATCAGCCCCAGCATTTT. This codes for CASTPRNPSNQPQHF. Filled out from reference TRBV5-8 and TRBJ1-5, the complete variable domain reads EAGVTQSPTHLIKTRGQQATLRCSPISGHTSVYWYQQALGLGLQFLLWYDEGEERNRGNFPPRFSGRQFPNYSSELNVNALELEDSALYLCASTPRNPSNQPQHFGDGTRLSIL.

The chain combines TRBV3-1 (or the pseudogene TRBV3-2) with TRBJ2-1; the D gene is possibly TRBD1 (6 bases). The V gene lost 6 bases and the J gene lost 8 bases, with 11 bases spanning the gap. CDR3 length equals 12 residues. Germline CDR1 LGHDT, CDR2 YNNKEL (reference sequence). This CDR3 is CASSLQGHEQFF. CDR3 nucleotides: TGTGCCAGCAGTCTACAGGGTCATGAGCAGTTCTTC.

Points on this clone: This same CDR3 is encoded by further DNA sequences in the sample. The rearrangement joins TRBV5-1 to TRBJ2-3; possible D gene TRBD2, 6 bases. V was clipped by 1 base and J by 6 bases, with 6 bases between them. Germline values: CDR1 SGHRS, CDR2 YFSETQ. CDR3 length: 12 amino acids. The CDR3 here is CASSLRGDTQYF. For the CDR3, the DNA is TGCGCCAGCAGCTTGCGGGGGGATACGCAGTATTTT.

J is TRBJ1-6 and V is TRBV3-1 (or the pseudogene TRBV3-2), with TRBD1 as a possible D gene (6 bases). Germline V gene sequence: CDR1 LGHDT, CDR2 YNNKEL (reference sequence). V dropped 4 bases and J dropped 10 bases, with 14 bases sitting between them. CDR3 length: 14 residues. The CDR3 loop is CASSLDRIWSPLHF. CDR3 sequence (DNA): TGTGCCAGCAGCCTTGACAGGATTTGGTCACCCCTCCACTTT.